This TCR beta chain was captured in a study of PD-1 blockade in classical Hodgkin lymphoma. Germline CDR1 reads MNHNY; CDR2 reads SVGAGI (reference sequence). Trimming pared 1 base from V and 3 bases from J, leaving 7 bases between. CDR3 size: 14 residues. General study results and limits: Baseline diversity in complete responders resembled that of newly diagnosed patients. A reduction in baseline TCR diversity was reportedly seen in newly diagnosed patients relative to healthy donors. A significant rise in TCR diversity was seen by C4D1 for CD4+ cells but not for CD8+ cells.

Comment on this clone: Its antigen is as yet unknown.

Profiling relied on immunoSEQ multiplex PCR, and the TCRdb table lists in-frame clones only, not all of them. The table lists roughly 25,000 clones, roughly 82% of them singletons. After autologous stem cell transplantation all patients relapsed, and prior brentuximab vedotin exposure differed between cohorts. Complete response, partial response or progressive disease constituted the best response categories observed. The material was peripheral blood mononuclear cells (PBMCs), obtained before the second cycle of nivolumab. This chain uses TRBV6-6 with TRBJ1-3; the D is unclear. The sequence derives from a human donor with classical Hodgkin lymphoma. CDR3 region: CASSYWVGGNTIYF. The CDR3 DNA follows: TGTGCCAGCAGTTACTGGGTTGGTGGAAACACCATATATTTT.